The entry that follows covers one T cell receptor (beta chain) sequence. Its specificity is unknown. This record comes from a study of T cells in Graves' hyperthyroidism and ophthalmopathy. Findings of the study overall: Prediction of ophthalmopathy progression came a median approximately 7 months pre-onset.

It was RNA transcripts that yielded the amplified TCR beta CDR3 regions. The study used the HTBI primer set for a first-round RT-PCR of the TCR CDR3. TCRdb processed the multiplex PCR reads anew with MiXCR; each CDR3 protein has one entry. The profile shows under 800,000 distinct CDR3 sequences, 13% to 15% of them singletons. Trimming removed 1 base from V and 4 bases from J; junction bases left unmatched: 3. The CDR3 contains 15 residues. Germline V gives CDR1 SGHVS, CDR2 FNYEAQ. The V call is TRBV7-6, the J call TRBJ2-1; 8 nucleotides align to TRBD2. The TCR sequence derives from a woman aged 18-29 years with Graves' hyperthyroidism. The sample comprised blood. As DNA, the CDR3 is TGTGCCAGCAGCTTAGAGGTAGCGGGGTACAATGAGCAGTTCTTC. This translates into CASSLEVAGYNEQFF.